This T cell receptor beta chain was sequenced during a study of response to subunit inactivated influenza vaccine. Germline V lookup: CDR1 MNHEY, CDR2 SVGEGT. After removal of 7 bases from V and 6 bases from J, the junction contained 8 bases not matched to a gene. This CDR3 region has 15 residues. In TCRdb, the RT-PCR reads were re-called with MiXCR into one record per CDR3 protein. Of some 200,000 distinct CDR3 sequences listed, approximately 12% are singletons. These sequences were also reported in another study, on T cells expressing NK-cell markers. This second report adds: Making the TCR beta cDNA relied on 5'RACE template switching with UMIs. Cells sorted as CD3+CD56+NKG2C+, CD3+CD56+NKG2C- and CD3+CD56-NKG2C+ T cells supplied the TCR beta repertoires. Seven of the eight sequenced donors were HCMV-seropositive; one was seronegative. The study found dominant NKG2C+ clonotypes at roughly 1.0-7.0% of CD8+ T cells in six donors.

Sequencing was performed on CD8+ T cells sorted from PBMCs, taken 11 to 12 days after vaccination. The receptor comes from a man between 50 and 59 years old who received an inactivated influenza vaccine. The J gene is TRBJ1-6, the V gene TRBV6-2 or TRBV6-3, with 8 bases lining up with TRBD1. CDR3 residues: CASTLGQVPNSPLHF. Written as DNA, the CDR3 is TGTGCCAGCACCCTGGGACAGGTCCCTAATTCACCCCTCCACTTT.